These 27 T cell receptor beta chains originate from one sample sequenced in a study of T-cell memory formation after mild COVID-19. TCRdb processed the 5' RACE reads anew with MiXCR; each CDR3 protein has one entry. The sample comprises around 500,000 distinct CDR3 sequences, approximately 18% of which are singletons, and roughly 12% rests with the top ten. Sequencing was done on a sample of PBMCs or a T cell subset sorted from them (not recorded which). The receptors come from an adult woman who had mild COVID-19 (a few samples of this study predate the infection). Cell type and time point are not known.

This clonotype appeared many times. The rearrangement uses TRBV7-3 and TRBJ2-7; 8 bases line up with TRBD2. The germline V gene encodes CDR1 SGHTA and CDR2 FQGTGA. The CDR3 covers 16 residues. The ends lost 4 bases at V and 3 bases at J; junction bases unmatched: 11. CDR3 sequence reads: CASSSGPAGVGYEQYF. The CDR3 nucleotides are TGTGCCAGCAGCTCCGGACCAGCGGGGGTAGGCTACGAGCAGTACTTC. Combining the CDR3 with reference TRBV7-3 and TRBJ2-7 gives the whole variable domain GAGVSQTPSNKVTEKGKYVELRCDPISGHTALYWYRQSLGQGPEFLIYFQGTGAADDSGLPNDRFFAVRPEGSVSTLKIQRTERGDSAVYLCASSSGPAGVGYEQYFGPGTRLTVT.

This sequence joins TRBV16 and TRBJ2-1, with 10 nucleotides matching TRBD2. CDR1 and CDR2 (germline): KGHSY, FQNENV. J was trimmed by 6 bases and V by 4 bases; bases with no gene match: 3. The CDR3 spans 14 residues. For the CDR3, the DNA is TGTGCCAGCAGCCGGGCTAGCGGGAGCAATGAGCAGTTCTTC. Encoded protein: CASSRASGSNEQFF. Full variable domain (missing parts from reference TRBV16 and TRBJ2-1): GEEVAQTPKHLVRGEGQKAKLYCAPIKGHSYVFWYQQVLKNEFKFLISFQNENVFDETGMPKERFSAKCLPNSPCSLEIQATKLEDSAVYFCASSRASGSNEQFFGPGTRLTVL.

This rearrangement joins TRBV9 to TRBJ1-2; unclear D gene. CDR3 length: 15 residues. V was cut by 0 bases and J by 6 bases, with 15 bases left in between. CDR1 and CDR2 from the germline V gene are SGDLS and YYNGEE. The CDR3 DNA is TGTGCCAGCAGCGTAGGCGGGATGGGCGACGATGGCTACACCTTC. This translates into CASSVGGMGDDGYTF.

This clonotype has just a few counts. This rearrangement joins TRBV25-1 to TRBJ2-3, with a tentative D call TRBD2 (6 bases). The CDR3 runs to 11 residues. CDR1 is MGHDK and CDR2 is SYGVNS in the germline V gene. With 8 bases removed from V and 7 bases from J, the gap between germline ends came to 10 bases. CDR3 nucleotide sequence: TGTGCCAGCTTAGCGGCGAATACGCAGTATTTT. Translation: CASLAANTQYF.

This clonotype was counted only a few times. The chain carries TRBV29-1 and TRBJ1-2, with a weak D call TRBD1 (6 bases). CDR1 is SQVTM, CDR2 ANQGSEA, per germline. The V and J ends lost 4 bases and 4 bases respectively, with 13 bases between them. The CDR3 extends over 13 amino acids. In DNA, the CDR3 is TGCAGCGTTGTACTGCAGGGGCCCTATGGCTACACCTTC. It codes for CSVVLQGPYGYTF.

This clonotype was picked up a small number of times. The rearrangement joins TRBV12-3 or TRBV12-4 to TRBJ1-2, with 7 positions matching TRBD1. The CDR3 is 13 residues long. V lost 6 bases, J lost 4 bases, and 5 bases stayed unmatched. CDR3 bases: TGTGCCAGCAGCGGTGGACAGGCCTATGGCTACACCTTC. Protein product: CASSGGQAYGYTF.

The genes are TRBV4-1 and TRBJ2-3; possible D gene TRBD2, 5 bases. CDR1 and CDR2 (germline): MGHRA, YSYEKL. Trimming took off 0 bases at V and 4 bases at J, with 17 bases between the two ends. CDR3 length equals 17 residues. CDR3 protein: CASSQDVLGSGSDTQYF. The CDR3, as DNA: TGCGCCAGCAGCCAAGATGTACTAGGATCGGGGTCAGATACGCAGTATTTT.

This clonotype was counted only a few times. The chain carries TRBV29-1 and TRBJ2-5; TRBD1 aligns across 8 bases. The CDR3 extends over 13 amino acids. The germline V gene encodes CDR1 SQVTM and CDR2 ANQGSEA. V shed 7 bases and J 5 bases; nucleotides not matched to a gene: 9. This CDR3 reads CSGITTGGETQYF. The CDR3, as DNA: TGCAGCGGGATAACCACAGGGGGGGAGACCCAGTACTTC.

This clonotype has more than one count but fewer than ten. This sequence joins TRBV2 and TRBJ2-1, with a weak D call TRBD1 (5 bases). The CDR3 extends over 14 amino acids. From germline, CDR1 is SNHLY and CDR2 FYNNEI. V lost 4 bases and J 2 bases, leaving 9 bases between the germline ends. The CDR3 sequence: CASSVQGTYNEQFF. The CDR3 coding sequence is TGTGCCAGCAGTGTGCAGGGTACCTACAATGAGCAGTTCTTC.

The table lists this clonotype with a few counts. The V and J genes are TRBV7-8 and TRBJ2-2; the match to TRBD2 covers 8 bases. Germline V gives CDR1 SGHVS, CDR2 FQNEAQ. This CDR3 contains 15 residues. The V gene end was trimmed by 5 bases and the J gene end by 4 bases; junction bases not matched to a gene: 6. This CDR3 is CASSGTRLLTGELFF. The CDR3 coding sequence is TGTGCCAGCAGCGGGACTAGACTCCTCACCGGGGAGCTGTTTTTT.

The chain employs TRBV9 and TRBJ2-2, with D tentatively TRBD1 (7 bases). Germline V gives CDR1 SGDLS, CDR2 YYNGEE. The V end lost 4 bases, the J end lost 6 bases, and 19 bases lay between the germline ends. The CDR3 has 16 residues. CDR3 nucleotide sequence: TGTGCCAGCAGCCTCCGAGACAGGGACTGGTCCGGGGAGCTGTTTTTT. Amino acids: CASSLRDRDWSGELFF.

This chain uses TRBV2 with TRBJ2-5; possibly TRBD1 for D (6 bases). This CDR3 region has 15 residues. The germline V gene has CDR1 SNHLY and CDR2 FYNNEI. The V and J ends lost 6 bases and 2 bases respectively, with 16 bases between them. In DNA form, the CDR3 reads TGTGCCAGCAGAAGACGAACAGGGTTACAAGAGACCCAGTACTTC. This gives the protein CASRRRTGLQETQYF.

CDR3 sequence reads: CASSRLGQGTNNEQFF. CDR3 coding DNA: TGTGCCAGCAGCCGACTCGGACAGGGGACAAACAATGAGCAGTTCTTC. The genes are TRBV7-9 and TRBJ2-1; 9 positions match TRBD1. The germline gives CDR1 SEHNR, CDR2 FQNEAQ (reference sequence). The CDR3 extends over 16 amino acids. Germline trimming cut 5 bases from V and 5 bases from J; bases unmatched to any gene: 10.

In its sample, this clonotype was seen a few times. V usage is TRBV12-3 or TRBV12-4 and J usage is TRBJ1-4; possibly TRBD1 for D (5 bases). V shed 5 bases and J shed 5 bases, with 21 bases lying between them. The CDR3 consists of 17 residues. The CDR3 DNA reads TGTGCCAGCAGTCACTTATCGGGGTCAGGGTACAATGAAAAACTGTTTTTT. This codes for CASSHLSGSGYNEKLFF.

This clonotype was seen more than once but under ten times. The V and J genes are TRBV12-3 or TRBV12-4 and TRBJ2-1; D gene unclear. The CDR3 contains 15 residues. The V end lost 3 bases, the J end lost 10 bases, and 19 bases lay between the germline ends. CDR3 nucleotides: TGTGCCAGCAGTTTTAGATTTTCAGGCATGAGCGAGCAGTTCTTC. Encoded protein: CASSFRFSGMSEQFF.

This clonotype was seen a handful of times. The chain is built from TRBV4-1 and TRBJ2-7; 7 bases agree with TRBD2. This CDR3 spans 15 amino acids. Germline V gene lookup returns CDR1 MGHRA and CDR2 YSYEKL. With 1 base clipped from V and 3 bases from J, the junction kept 6 bases outside the gene matches. The CDR3 here is CASSQGVGGGYEQYF. In nucleotides, the CDR3 is TGCGCCAGCAGCCAAGGAGTTGGCGGGGGCTACGAGCAGTACTTC.

This clonotype came up a few times. CDR3 sequence reads: CASSRAGAPPYEQYF. The CDR3, as DNA: TGTGCCAGCAGCAGGGCGGGAGCGCCTCCCTACGAGCAGTACTTC. The genes are TRBV7-2 and TRBJ2-7; 7 bases fit TRBD2. This CDR3 is built from 15 residues. V lost 5 bases to trimming and J lost 2 bases; unmatched junction nucleotides: 9. Germline CDR1 is SGHTA and CDR2 is FQGNSA. The full variable domain, completed using reference TRBV7-2 and TRBJ2-7, is GAGVSQSPSNKVTEKGKDVELRCDPISGHTALYWYRQSLGQGLEFLIYFQGNSAPDKSGLPSDRFSAERTGGSVSTLTIQRTQQEDSAVYLCASSRAGAPPYEQYFGPGTRLTVT.

This clonotype occurred a few times. This sequence joins TRBV7-2 and TRBJ2-7; TRBD1 aligns across 7 bases. With 4 bases clipped from V and 6 bases from J, the junction kept 12 bases outside the gene matches. In germline, CDR1 is SGHTA, CDR2 FQGNSA. The CDR3 totals 15 residues. CDR3 coding DNA: TGTGCCAGCAGCTCGCTAGACAGGGACGCGTCCGAGCAGTACTTC. Encoded protein: CASSSLDRDASEQYF.

This clonotype was seen a few times. The chain couples TRBV9 to TRBJ2-3; D is perhaps TRBD1 (6 bases). Germline V gene sequence: CDR1 SGDLS, CDR2 YYNGEE. This CDR3 comprises 15 residues. The V end lost 7 bases, the J end lost 2 bases, and 17 bases lay between the germline ends. The CDR3 bases are TGTGCCAGCTCCCTTCCAGGGGTCCTCACAGATACGCAGTATTTT. This encodes CASSLPGVLTDTQYF.

This chain uses TRBV4-2 with TRBJ2-3; TRBD2 agrees at 10 bases. V lost 6 bases and J lost 2; bases outside the gene matches: 14. The CDR3 is 18 amino acids. Germline-derived CDR1 and CDR2 are LGHNA and YNFKEQ. The CDR3 DNA sequence: TGTGCCAGCAGTCACAGACCGGGGACTAGCGCAATCACAGATACGCAGTATTTT. Its translation is CASSHRPGTSAITDTQYF.

This rearrangement joins TRBV10-3 to TRBJ2-3; unclear D gene. Germline V gene data show CDR1 as ENHRY and CDR2 as SYGVKD. The ends were cut back, 2 bases at V and 5 bases at J, with 11 bases in the middle. This CDR3 is 14 amino acids long. The CDR3 reads CAISETGPRDTQYF. In DNA, the CDR3 is TGTGCCATCAGTGAGACGGGCCCCAGAGATACGCAGTATTTT.

Many counts were recorded for this clonotype. This chain joins TRBV4-3 and TRBJ2-1; 10 bases agree with TRBD2. The germline V gene has CDR1 LGHNA and CDR2 YSLEER. The CDR3 is made up of 16 amino acids. V shed 4 bases, J shed 4 bases, and the junction held 7 bases outside the gene matches. CDR3 residues: CASSPDGTSAYNEQFF. The DNA for the CDR3 is TGCGCCAGCAGCCCGGATGGGACTAGCGCTTACAATGAGCAGTTCTTC.

The V call is TRBV12-3 or TRBV12-4, the J call TRBJ2-7, with TRBD2 identical over 9 bases. This CDR3 region has 16 residues. V gave up 5 bases and J gave up 3 bases; unmatched junction bases: 11. The CDR3 DNA reads TGTGCCAGCAGTCCAGGAGCCACTAGCGGGTACTACGAGCAGTACTTC. Encoded protein: CASSPGATSGYYEQYF.

This clonotype was seen more than once but under ten times. This chain uses TRBV3-1 with TRBJ2-5; D call uncertain. Trimming removed 4 bases at V and 7 bases at J, with 13 bases between. The CDR3 has 13 residues. Germline V gene sequence: CDR1 LGHDT, CDR2 YNNKEL (reference sequence). CDR3 residues: CASSRALGSTQYF. CDR3 nucleotide sequence: TGTGCCAGCAGCCGAGCGCTGGGGTCGACCCAGTACTTC.

This clonotype was counted once. J is TRBJ2-5 and V is TRBV13, with 11 nucleotides matching TRBD2. The V gene end was trimmed by 2 bases and the J gene end by 1 base; junction bases not matched to a gene: 3. This CDR3 has 16 residues. Germline-derived CDR1 and CDR2 are PRHDT and FYEKMQ (reference sequence). The CDR3 reads CASSLLAGGLQETQYF. CDR3 bases: TGTGCCAGCAGCTTACTAGCGGGAGGCCTCCAAGAGACCCAGTACTTC.

The chain joins TRBV28 to TRBJ1-1; possibly TRBD1 for D (5 bases). CDR1 MDHEN and CDR2 SYDVKM come from the germline V gene. Trimming took off 6 bases at V and 1 base at J, with 21 bases between the two ends. The CDR3 consists of 17 residues. CDR3 amino acids: CASSIAGWGIANTEAFF. The CDR3 DNA reads as TGTGCCAGCAGCATTGCGGGCTGGGGCATAGCGAACACTGAAGCTTTCTTT.

V and J are TRBV24-1 and TRBJ2-5, with TRBD2 matching over 7 bases. The CDR3 covers 15 residues. Trimming cost V 6 bases and J 2 bases; bases outside gene matches: 8. Looked up from germline, CDR1 is KGHDR and CDR2 is SFDVKD. The CDR3 reads CATSTSQGGQETQYF. The CDR3 DNA reads TGTGCCACCAGTACTTCTCAGGGAGGGCAAGAGACCCAGTACTTC.